Listed below are T cell receptor beta chains from one sample, sequenced in a study of shared T cell receptors in the human thymus. TCRdb's copy holds only in-frame clones and misses some; the assay was immunoSEQ multiplex PCR. The sample lists 500,000 to 750,000 clones; around nine tenths were seen once. The same specimen was also included in a second study, on human thymus T cells.

The material sequenced was thymocytes. All receptors come from a boy younger than two with a congenital heart defect. Both conserved end residues are part of each CDR3. The D gene is left open where the match is weak. Expanded clones are given a class, and other clones once, few, many or no size at all.

CDR3	DNA	size	J	V	D
CASSLVGQGHEQYF	TGTGCCAGCAGTTTAGTGGGACAGGGCCACGAGCAGTACTTC	-	TRBJ2-7	TRBV27	TRBD1
CASSQLPGTSTGNEQFF	TGTGCCAGCAGCCAGTTACCCGGGACTTCAACCGGCAATGAGCAGTTCTTC	-	TRBJ2-1	TRBV14	-
CASSLCNGGQGRSTDTQYF	TGTGCCAGCAGTTTATGCAACGGAGGACAGGGAAGAAGCACAGATACGCAGTATTTT	-	TRBJ2-3	TRBV28	TRBD1
CASSYRVGQPQHF	TGTGCCAGCAGCTACAGGGTAGGTCAGCCCCAGCATTTT	-	TRBJ1-5	TRBV28	-
CANRGVASYEQYF	TGTGCCAACAGAGGGGTAGCCAGCTACGAGCAGTACTTC	-	TRBJ2-7	TRBV2	-
CASSVSGRGTDTQYF	TGTGCCAGCAGTGTTAGCGGGAGAGGTACAGATACGCAGTATTTT	-	TRBJ2-3	TRBV25-1	TRBD2
CASSQIGRDYNEQFF	TGCGCCAGCAGCCAAATTGGGCGGGACTACAATGAGCAGTTCTTC	-	TRBJ2-1	TRBV4-3	-
CASSLGAGEFF	TGCGCCAGCAGCTTGGGTGCAGGGGAATTCTTC	-	TRBJ2-1	TRBV5-1	-
CASSLWASGSGNEQFF	TGTGCCAGCAGCTTATGGGCTAGCGGGAGTGGGAATGAGCAGTTCTTC	-	TRBJ2-1	TRBV7-9	TRBD2
CASSLDPGQASYEQYF	TGTGCCAGCAGCTTAGATCCGGGACAGGCCTCCTACGAGCAGTACTTC	-	TRBJ2-7	TRBV7-9	TRBD1
CASSLGAQRDNEQFF	TGCGCCAGCAGCTTGGGGGCTCAGAGGGACAATGAGCAGTTCTTC	-	TRBJ2-1	TRBV5-1	-
CASSDYRSNQPQHF	TGTGCCAGCAGTGATTACAGGAGCAATCAGCCCCAGCATTTT	-	TRBJ1-5	TRBV6-1	-
CASSELGAVAGNTIYF	TGTGCCAGCAGTGAACTGGGGGCCGTGGCTGGAAACACCATATATTTT	-	TRBJ1-3	TRBV25-1	-
CASSVDPRDRGPYYEQYF	TGTGCCAGCAGCGTAGACCCACGGGACAGGGGGCCCTACTACGAGCAGTACTTC	-	TRBJ2-7	TRBV9	TRBD1
CASMASSHGYTF	TGTGCCAGTATGGCATCGTCACATGGCTACACCTTC	few	TRBJ1-2	TRBV19	-